This T cell receptor beta chain was sequenced during a study of blood T cell repertoires in COVID-19. Study overall: The cDNA or gDNA used as material had been derived from T cells, B-cell-depleted T cells, or PBMCs.

Original processing notes: The authors estimated nucleated cell counts from reference gene primer amplification. The assay was immunoSEQ multiplex PCR, and TCRdb's table has in-frame clones only and misses some. Clone size and the V and J calls come from that table; the DNA yielded D and trimming. The table records 150,000 to 200,000 clones, around 93% of them present only once. This clone was seen just once. This clonotype was sampled from a woman aged 50 to 65 with acute or convalescent COVID-19. The sequencing sample was made of peripheral blood.

DNA for the CDR3: TGTGCCAGCAGCTTAGGTTTCGGACTCCCCGGAACTAATTCACCCCTCCACTTT. This encodes CASSLGFGLPGTNSPLHF. The genes are TRBV7-9 and TRBJ1-6; D remains unclear. Trimming took 1 base from V and 6 from J, leaving 19 bases between them. The CDR3 contains 18 residues. The germline V gene has CDR1 SEHNR and CDR2 FQNEAQ (reference sequence).